Listed here are 18 T cell receptor beta chains from one sample, sequenced in a study of blood T cell repertoires in COVID-19. TCRdb's table, derived via immunoSEQ multiplex PCR, lists solely in-frame clones and lacks some. The repertoire holds 200,000 to 250,000 clones, with about 93% as singletons. The sample consisted of peripheral blood. These TCRs come from a man in his 60s with COVID-19, enrolled during active disease.

The chain links TRBV10-2 to TRBJ2-3; D not resolved. With 0 bases removed from V and 0 bases from J, the gap between germline ends came to 7 bases. Germline values: CDR1 WSHSY, CDR2 SAAADI. The CDR3 has 15 residues. CDR3 coding DNA: TGCGCCAGCAGTGAGTCTCCGGTCAGCACAGATACGCAGTATTTT. Amino acids: CASSESPVSTDTQYF.

The CDR3 bases are TGTGCCAGCAGCCAGACTAGCGGGACATCAGATACGCAGTATTTT. Amino acids: CASSQTSGTSDTQYF. This chain connects TRBV3-1 (or the pseudogene TRBV3-2) to TRBJ2-3, with 11 bases matching TRBD2. The trim removed 3 bases at V and 4 bases at J, leaving 3 bases unmatched. The V gene's germline CDR1 is LGHDT and CDR2 YNNKEL (reference sequence). This CDR3 is built from 15 residues.

This chain links TRBV21-1 with TRBJ1-6. TRBV21-1 counts as a pseudogene. This CDR3 has 14 residues. The CDR3 nucleotides are TGTGCCAGCAGCAGTCGGGAGAAAGATTCACCCCTCCACTTT. This gives the protein CASSSREKDSPLHF.

The J gene is TRBJ2-3, the V gene TRBV6-5, with D tentatively TRBD1 (6 bases). Trimming pared 6 bases from V and 2 bases from J, leaving 15 bases between. This CDR3 has 15 residues. CDR1 MNHEY and CDR2 SVGAGI come from the germline V gene. This chain's CDR3 is CASSSTGTLTDTQYF. The CDR3 DNA is TGTGCCAGCAGCTCCACAGGGACCCTCACAGATACGCAGTATTTT.

This sequence joins TRBV18 and TRBJ2-7; 7 bases are shared with TRBD1. V gave up 4 bases and J gave up 2 bases; unmatched junction bases: 5. CDR1 and CDR2 from the germline V gene are KGHSH and LQKENI. The CDR3 has 14 residues. CDR3 residues: CASSQGQVAYEQYF. The DNA of the CDR3 is TGTGCCAGCTCACAAGGACAGGTAGCCTACGAGCAGTACTTC.

This chain links TRBV18 with TRBJ1-1; TRBD1 might be the D (6 bases). This CDR3 comprises 15 residues. Per germline, CDR1 KGHSH and CDR2 LQKENI. The ends were cut back, 1 base at V and 4 bases at J, with 13 bases in the middle. CDR3 residues: CASSPRETGTTEAFF. The CDR3 DNA is TGTGCCAGCTCACCACGCGAGACAGGAACCACTGAAGCTTTCTTT.

This clone was counted once. Other DNA sequences in the sample encode the same CDR3. This chain joins TRBV11-2 and TRBJ2-1; TRBD2 matches at 8 bases. The CDR3 covers 15 residues. CDR1 is SGHAT and CDR2 is FQNNGV in the germline V gene. The V segment lost 5 bases and the J segment 4 bases; nucleotides outside the gene matches: 7. DNA of the CDR3: TGTGCCAGCAGCCCGGGACTAGTCTCTTACAATGAGCAGTTCTTC. Its protein is CASSPGLVSYNEQFF.

The V and J genes are TRBV18 and TRBJ2-1, with TRBD2 as a possible D gene (5 bases). The germline V gene has CDR1 KGHSH and CDR2 LQKENI. The CDR3 extends over 12 amino acids. V was pared by 4 bases and J by 10 bases, with 11 bases between. The DNA of the CDR3 is TGTGCCAGCTCACTAGCGTTATTGGAGCAGTTCTTC. Its protein is CASSLALLEQFF.

V usage is TRBV5-1 and J usage is TRBJ1-4, with D possibly being TRBD1 (5 bases). Germline V gives CDR1 SGHRS, CDR2 YFSETQ. There are 16 residues in the CDR3. V dropped 4 bases and J dropped 0 bases, with 13 bases sitting between them. CDR3 sequence (DNA): TGCGCCAGCAGCATGGGACGGACTCCAACTAATGAAAAACTGTTTTTT. Amino acids: CASSMGRTPTNEKLFF. The whole variable domain, filled in from reference TRBV5-1 and TRBJ1-4, reads KAGVTQTPRYLIKTRGQQVTLSCSPISGHRSVSWYQQTPGQGLQFLFEYFSETQRNKGNFPGRFSGRQFSNSRSEMNVSTLELGDSALYLCASSMGRTPTNEKLFFGSGTQLSVL.

This clone came up once. The chain recombines TRBV10-1 with TRBJ2-7, with D unclear. The CDR3 loop spans 14 amino acids. Germline V gene data show CDR1 as WNHNN and CDR2 as SYGVQD (reference sequence). V was shortened by 6 bases and J by 4 bases, with 16 bases between the two germline ends. CDR3: CASRTVQLTYEQYF. In nucleotides, the CDR3 is TGCGCCAGCAGGACCGTACAGCTAACGTACGAGCAGTACTTC.

This chain joins TRBV7-2 and TRBJ1-3; TRBD1 is a possible D gene (5 bases). The CDR3 is made up of 15 amino acids. Germline V gene sequence: CDR1 SGHTA, CDR2 FQGNSA. Trimming shortened V by 2 bases and J by 0 bases, and 8 bases separated the two germline ends. Written as DNA, the CDR3 is TGTGCCAGCAGCTTAAGCAGGGCCTCTGGAAACACCATATATTTT. Translated, it gives CASSLSRASGNTIYF. Full variable domain (remainder filled in from reference TRBV7-2 and TRBJ1-3): GAGVSQSPSNKVTEKGKDVELRCDPISGHTALYWYRQSLGQGLEFLIYFQGNSAPDKSGLPSDRFSAERTGGSVSTLTIQRTQQEDSAVYLCASSLSRASGNTIYFGEGSWLTVV.

J is TRBJ2-1 and V is TRBV11-2; 9 nucleotides match TRBD1. The CDR3 is 13 residues long. Losses at the gene ends were 5 bases for V and 9 bases for J; bases not matched to a gene: 5. Germline assignment: CDR1 SGHAT and CDR2 FQNNGV. CDR3 protein: CASSRDRAGEQFF. The CDR3, as DNA: TGTGCCAGCAGCCGGGACAGGGCGGGTGAGCAGTTCTTC.

This chain uses TRBV24-1 with TRBJ1-4; 12 bases are shared with TRBD1. Looked up from germline, CDR1 is KGHDR and CDR2 is SFDVKD. Trimming at V came to 5 bases and at J to 8 bases, leaving 8 bases not matched to a gene. The CDR3 covers 16 residues. The CDR3 loop is CATSVGQGASGEKLFF. The DNA for the CDR3 is TGTGCCACCAGTGTGGGACAGGGGGCTTCCGGAGAAAAACTGTTTTTT.

This chain links TRBV15 with TRBJ2-1; tentative D call: TRBD1 (6 bases). The CDR3 has 16 amino acids. Trimming took 0 bases from V and 7 from J, leaving 16 bases between them. Germline lookup yields CDR1 LNHNV and CDR2 YYDKDF (reference sequence). As DNA, the CDR3 is TGTGCCACCAGCAGAGACCCCGCACAGGGTTGGAATGAGCAGTTCTTC. This codes for CATSRDPAQGWNEQFF.

The chain recombines TRBV3-1 (or the pseudogene TRBV3-2) with TRBJ1-1; 7 bases agree with TRBD1. Looked up from germline, CDR1 is LGHDT and CDR2 is YNNKEL (reference sequence). CDR3 length: 14 residues. Trimming removed 5 bases from V and 1 base from J; junction bases left unmatched: 4. The CDR3 nucleotides are TGTGCCAGCAGCTCTACAGGGGCGAACACTGAAGCTTTCTTT. Its protein product is CASSSTGANTEAFF.

This clone was found a few times. The genes are TRBV28 and TRBJ2-1; 7 bases align to TRBD2. The CDR3 extends over 14 amino acids. Germline V gene lookup returns CDR1 MDHEN and CDR2 SYDVKM. V gave up 2 bases and J gave up 9 bases; unmatched junction bases: 7. CDR3 DNA: TGTGCCAGCAGTTTAATCGGGGGGTTGGCTGAGCAGTTCTTC. Residues: CASSLIGGLAEQFF.

This chain connects TRBV30 to TRBJ2-7, with D uncertain. Trimming removed 3 bases at V and 1 base at J, with 13 bases between. Germline CDR1 GTSNPN, CDR2 SVGIG (reference sequence). The CDR3 spans 14 residues. For the CDR3, the DNA is TGTGCCTGGAGAACTACAAGACTTTCCTACGAGCAGTACTTC. Its protein is CAWRTTRLSYEQYF.

This chain links TRBV7-9 with TRBJ2-3; D is ambiguous. Deletions cut 5 bases from V and 3 bases from J, with 18 bases between. The CDR3 sequence is 16 residues long. Germline V gene sequence: CDR1 SEHNR, CDR2 FQNEAQ (reference sequence). The CDR3 sequence is CASSRLGPRSTDTQYF. The CDR3 nucleotides are TGTGCCAGCAGCCGCTTGGGCCCGCGATCGACAGATACGCAGTATTTT.